This TCR beta chain was retrieved from a study of immune evolution from preneoplasia to lung adenocarcinoma. Notes on the study in general: Clonality was highest in normal lung, lower in later-stage lesions apparently.

Patients had resection in Japan or China between the mid-2010s and the late 2010s. A remark on this clone: The antigen is unknown.

There are 18 residues in the CDR3. CDR1 and CDR2 from the germline V gene are MGHRA and YSYEKL. The V and J ends lost 3 bases and 3 bases, in that order; junction bases with no gene match: 16. TCRdb's copy holds only in-frame clones and misses some; the assay was immunoSEQ multiplex PCR. The sample has approximately 10,000 clones; 88% are singletons. Sequencing used FFPE invasive lung adenocarcinoma tissue. The chain combines TRBV4-1 with TRBJ2-5; 7 bases are shared with TRBD2. This receptor was taken from a person aged 70 to 79 with invasive lung adenocarcinoma. Some clones in this sample may be carry-over from other donors' samples. Written as DNA, the CDR3 is TGCGCCAGCAGCCAGAGGAACATTTGGGGGAGGGCTGAAGAGACCCAGTACTTC. Protein product: CASSQRNIWGRAEETQYF.